Listed below are T cell receptor beta chains from one sample, sequenced in a study of cytomegalovirus exposure and HLA in healthy donors. The table came from immunoSEQ multiplex PCR; TCRdb's copy has only in-frame clones and leaves some out. Here the sample spans 90,000 to 130,000 clones, approximately 70% being singletons. The sequenced material came from PBMCs. Receptors were obtained from a woman in her thirties in good health and CMV-seronegative. Each CDR3 is given with its conserved first and last residue. Each record gives: V gene, clone size, J gene, D gene, CDR3 protein, CDR3 DNA. The D gene is left open where the match is weak. Clone sizes are given selectively: once, few, many, or a class where the clone is expanded.

V: TRBV9
size: once
J: TRBJ2-5
D: NA
CDR3: CASSFPSGHQETQYF
DNA: TGTGCCAGCAGCTTCCCCTCGGGTCACCAAGAGACCCAGTACTTC

V: TRBV11-2
size: NA
J: TRBJ2-7
D: NA
CDR3: CASSHTRDWWTQYF
DNA: TGTGCCAGCAGCCACACCCGGGACTGGTGGACGCAGTACTTC

V: TRBV23-1
size: NA
J: TRBJ1-1
D: NA
CDR3: CASLTAEAFF
DNA: TGCGCCAGCTTGACAGCCGAAGCTTTCTTT

V: TRBV5-4
size: NA
J: TRBJ2-7
D: NA
CDR3: CASSLDLGQTEQYF
DNA: TGTGCCAGCAGCTTGGATTTGGGGCAGACTGAGCAGTACTTC

V: TRBV6-6
size: NA
J: TRBJ1-4
D: NA
CDR3: CASCQGGEKLFF
DNA: TGTGCCAGCTGCCAGGGCGGTGAAAAACTGTTTTTT

V: TRBV19
size: NA
J: TRBJ1-1
D: TRBD1
CDR3: CASSIDDRGGTEAFF
DNA: TGTGCCAGTAGTATTGATGACAGGGGAGGGACTGAAGCTTTCTTT

V: TRBV19
size: NA
J: TRBJ1-1
D: NA
CDR3: CASRQGEGTEAFF
DNA: TGTGCCAGTCGTCAGGGTGAAGGCACTGAAGCTTTCTTT

V: TRBV5-4
size: few
J: TRBJ1-4
D: NA
CDR3: CASSSGGAINEKLFF
DNA: TGTGCCAGCAGCTCGGGGGGAGCGATTAATGAAAAACTGTTTTTT

V: TRBV2
size: NA
J: TRBJ2-1
D: TRBD2
CDR3: CASSERTSGFNEQFF
DNA: TGTGCCAGCAGTGAAAGGACTAGCGGGTTCAATGAGCAGTTCTTC

V: TRBV25-1
size: NA
J: TRBJ2-5
D: NA
CDR3: CASSEGGSYQETQYF
DNA: TGTGCCAGCAGTGAAGGGGGCAGCTACCAAGAGACCCAGTACTTC

V: TRBV9
size: NA
J: TRBJ2-3
D: TRBD2
CDR3: CASSVALAGGGVMDTQYF
DNA: TGTGCCAGCAGCGTCGCCCTGGCGGGGGGAGGGGTAATGGATACGCAGTATTTT

V: TRBV9
size: few
J: TRBJ2-3
D: NA
CDR3: CASSALARGTDTQYF
DNA: TGTGCCAGCAGCGCCCTCGCGCGTGGCACAGATACGCAGTATTTT

V: TRBV5-1
size: NA
J: TRBJ1-1
D: NA
CDR3: CASSGGANTEAFF
DNA: TGCGCCAGCAGTGGGGGGGCGAACACTGAAGCTTTCTTT

V: TRBV6-5
size: NA
J: TRBJ2-3
D: TRBD1
CDR3: CASREDRGLDTQYF
DNA: TGTGCCAGCAGAGAGGACAGGGGGCTTGATACGCAGTATTTT

V: TRBV5-4
size: NA
J: TRBJ2-7
D: TRBD2
CDR3: CASSSRTSGKDYEQYF
DNA: TGTGCCAGCAGCTCTCGGACTAGCGGGAAGGACTACGAGCAGTACTTC

V: TRBV7-7
size: NA
J: TRBJ2-5
D: NA
CDR3: CASSLVGSETQYF
DNA: TGTGCCAGCAGCTTAGTGGGGAGCGAGACCCAGTACTTC

V: TRBV12-5
size: NA
J: TRBJ2-5
D: TRBD2
CDR3: CASGPGTSGVTETQYF
DNA: TGTGCTAGTGGTCCCGGGACTAGCGGGGTTACAGAGACCCAGTACTTC

V: TRBV30
size: few
J: TRBJ1-1
D: NA
CDR3: CAWSAQGNTEAFF
DNA: TGTGCCTGGAGTGCACAGGGGAACACTGAAGCTTTCTTT

V: TRBV27
size: NA
J: TRBJ2-7
D: NA
CDR3: CASSLRGTYEQYF
DNA: TGTGCCAGCAGTTTACGGGGAACATACGAGCAGTACTTC

V: TRBV12-5
size: few
J: TRBJ1-1
D: NA
CDR3: CASGLSQGQNTEAFF
DNA: TGTGCTAGTGGTTTGTCCCAAGGACAGAACACTGAAGCTTTCTTT

V: TRBV6-5
size: NA
J: TRBJ1-2
D: NA
CDR3: CASSSQAFYGYTF
DNA: TGTGCCAGCAGTTCACAGGCTTTCTATGGCTACACCTTC

V: TRBV5-4
size: NA
J: TRBJ2-1
D: NA
CDR3: CASSLWGPYNEQFF
DNA: TGTGCCAGCAGCTTGTGGGGGCCCTACAATGAGCAGTTCTTC

V: TRBV11-2
size: few
J: TRBJ2-7
D: NA
CDR3: CASSFISYEQYF
DNA: TGTGCCAGCAGCTTCATCTCCTACGAGCAGTACTTC

V: TRBV7-2
size: once
J: TRBJ1-5
D: NA
CDR3: CASSLDGQPQHF
DNA: TGTGCCAGCAGCTTAGACGGTCAGCCCCAGCATTTT

V: TRBV2
size: NA
J: TRBJ1-2
D: NA
CDR3: CASSEGRYTF
DNA: TGTGCCAGCAGTGAGGGCCGCTACACCTTC

V: TRBV6-5
size: NA
J: TRBJ1-5
D: NA
CDR3: CASRGGDQPQHF
DNA: TGTGCCAGCCGCGGGGGGGACCAGCCCCAGCATTTT

V: TRBV10-1
size: few
J: TRBJ2-3
D: TRBD2
CDR3: CASRLAVDTDTQYF
DNA: TGCGCCTCTCGGCTAGCGGTGGACACAGATACGCAGTATTTT

V: TRBV7-2
size: NA
J: TRBJ2-3
D: NA
CDR3: CASSLVGITDTQYF
DNA: TGTGCCAGCAGCTTAGTCGGGATCACAGATACGCAGTATTTT

V: TRBV5-1
size: once
J: TRBJ2-7
D: TRBD1
CDR3: CASSFLQGEFYEQYF
DNA: TGCGCCAGCAGCTTTCTACAGGGGGAATTCTACGAGCAGTACTTC